This T cell receptor beta chain was recorded in a study of blood T cell repertoires in COVID-19. Germline V gene data show CDR1 as SEHNR and CDR2 as FQNEAQ (reference sequence). V gave up 5 bases and J gave up 5 bases, with 15 bases separating them. The CDR3 spans 14 residues. The method was immunoSEQ multiplex PCR; TCRdb's version includes in-frame clones alone and lacks a portion of them. Counted here are approximately 170,000 clones, approximately 87% occurring once; the ten biggest clones make up 3% to 4%. J is TRBJ2-5 and V is TRBV7-9; no clear D gene. This clonotype was sampled from a man between 18 and 35 years old with active or convalescent COVID-19. Material: peripheral blood. The CDR3 loop reads CASSQVTSQETQYF. Here the CDR3 DNA reads TGTGCCAGCAGCCAGGTCACGTCTCAGGAGACCCAGTACTTC.